What follows are 3 T cell receptor beta chains derived from one specimen sequenced in a study of identifying expanded T cells in peripheral blood. Measured with immunoSEQ multiplex PCR; TCRdb has only the in-frame clones, and not every one. This sample yields approximately 110,000 clones, of which around 89% are seen a single time; over 15% belongs to the top ten. Source material: blood. These receptor sequences come from a person between 18 and 75 years old in good health.

The chain carries TRBV28 and TRBJ2-2, with 9 bases matching TRBD2. The CDR3 length is 15 residues. After removal of 4 bases from V and 7 bases from J, the junction contained 7 bases not matched to a gene. Germline-derived CDR1 and CDR2 are MDHEN and SYDVKM. The CDR3 DNA is TGTGCCAGCAGTTATGTAGCGGGGGAAAACGGGGAGCTGTTTTTT. It specifies CASSYVAGENGELFF.

Comments on this clone: A junction boundary mismatches the germline segment, possibly from a read error. The CDR3 DNA follows: TGCGGGCTAGCGGAAAACAATGAGCAGTTCTTC. Protein product: CGLAENNEQFF. The J gene is TRBJ2-1, the V gene TRBV6-1, with 7 bases identical to TRBD2. Germline loops: CDR1 MNHNS, CDR2 SASEGT. This CDR3 has 11 residues.

The V and J genes are TRBV2 and TRBJ2-1; TRBD2 aligns across 12 bases. The V gene's germline CDR1 is SNHLY and CDR2 FYNNEI. Unmatched junction bases numbered 6, after V lost 1 base and J lost 2 bases. The CDR3 runs to 18 residues. CDR3 protein: CASSEEHTSGGTYNEQFF. The CDR3 region has the DNA TGTGCCAGCAGTGAAGAGCATACTAGCGGGGGGACCTACAATGAGCAGTTCTTC.